The 2 T cell receptor beta chains reported below all come from one sample, sequenced in a study of beta chain features in type 1 diabetes (dated by TCRdb to between 2018 and 2020). The library was obtained by the immunoSEQ multiplex PCR assay. The High Capacity cDNA Reverse Transcription Kit was used to reverse transcribe all of the isolated RNA, meaning that expressed TCRB transcripts were what got sequenced. Drawn from immuneACCESS, this table holds only the in-frame rearrangements with V and J called that TCRdb kept. Clones are partly lost; checked studies trace under half to an unresolved V gene and leave the rest unexplained. This sample holds under 300,000 clones; 8% were observed only once. The ten top clones hold 0.9% to 1.2% of the sample. The sequencing sample was made of central memory CD4+ T cells from blood. These receptors all come from a woman younger than 35 in good health.

This clone was seen just once. The chain joins TRBV5-6 to TRBJ2-1; no clear D. There are 15 residues in the CDR3. Per the germline V gene, CDR1 is SGHDT and CDR2 is YYEEEE. Trimming took 4 bases from V and 0 from J, leaving 11 bases between them. Written as DNA, the CDR3 is TGTGCCAGCAGCCGCCTTAGGAGCTCCTACAATGAGCAGTTCTTC. Its protein is CASSRLRSSYNEQFF.

The table lists this clone with a few counts. J is TRBJ2-1 and V is TRBV12-5; D is undetermined. CDR1 LGHNT and CDR2 FRNRAP come from the germline V gene. The V end lost 3 bases, the J end lost 4 bases, and 7 bases lay between the germline ends. CDR3 length: 13 amino acids. The CDR3 here is CASGLREYNEQFF. CDR3 nucleotide sequence: TGTGCTAGTGGTTTAAGAGAGTACAATGAGCAGTTCTTC.